This T cell receptor beta chain appears in the sequencing data of a study of shared clonotypes between healthy human individuals. Findings of the study overall: Sorted-subset samples were not fully sequenced, rarefaction indicated. The sharing of 4.5% to 6.5% of naive CD4 clonotypes was seen across a handful of donors. Among donors, the sharing of clonotypes was expected to be influenced by sequencing depth.

The assay was immunoSEQ multiplex PCR, and TCRdb's table has in-frame clones only and misses some. This sample carries some 2.3 million clones, over 90% of them seen once, and the ten largest clones take about 0.37%. This clone was observed a single time. Antigen specificity is unknown. Germline CDR1 reads SGHTA; CDR2 reads FQGTGA. This CDR3 comprises 15 residues. V was trimmed by 2 bases and J by 0 bases, leaving 11 bases between them. Naive CD45RA+ and memory CD45RA-negative subsets were split from CD4+ cells. The sequenced sample was naive CD4+ T cells from PBMCs. The sample's subset: CD45RA+ positively selected. This clonotype was sampled from a man aged 18 to 29 in good health. Some clones in this sample may be carry-over from other donors' samples. The chain combines TRBV7-3 with TRBJ2-7, with a weak D call TRBD2 (6 bases). CDR3 nucleotides: TGTGCCAGCAGCTTAGTCGGGAGAACCTCCTACGAGCAGTACTTC. Amino acids: CASSLVGRTSYEQYF. The variable domain in full, completed from reference TRBV7-3 and TRBJ2-7, reads GAGVSQTPSNKVTEKGKYVELRCDPISGHTALYWYRQSLGQGPEFLIYFQGTGAADDSGLPNDRFFAVRPEGSVSTLKIQRTERGDSAVYLCASSLVGRTSYEQYFGPGTRLTVT.